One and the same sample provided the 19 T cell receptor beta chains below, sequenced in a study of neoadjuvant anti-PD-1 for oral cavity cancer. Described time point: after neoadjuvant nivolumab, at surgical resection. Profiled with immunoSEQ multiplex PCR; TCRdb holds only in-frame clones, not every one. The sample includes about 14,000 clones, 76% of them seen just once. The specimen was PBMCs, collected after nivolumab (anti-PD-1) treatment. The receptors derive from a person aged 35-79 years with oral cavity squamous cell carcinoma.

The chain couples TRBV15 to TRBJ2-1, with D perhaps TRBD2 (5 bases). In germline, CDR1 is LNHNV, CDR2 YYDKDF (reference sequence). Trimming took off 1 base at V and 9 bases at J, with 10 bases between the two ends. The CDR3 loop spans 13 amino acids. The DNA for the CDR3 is TGTGCCACCAGCAGAGCTCGGCGGGTTGAGCAGTTCTTC. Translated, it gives CATSRARRVEQFF.

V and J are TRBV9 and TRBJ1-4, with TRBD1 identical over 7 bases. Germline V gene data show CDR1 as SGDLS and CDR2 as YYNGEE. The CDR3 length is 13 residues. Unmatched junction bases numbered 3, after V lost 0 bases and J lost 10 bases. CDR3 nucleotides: TGTGCCAGCAGCGTAGAAGGGGGCGGAAAACTGTTTTTT. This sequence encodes CASSVEGGGKLFF.

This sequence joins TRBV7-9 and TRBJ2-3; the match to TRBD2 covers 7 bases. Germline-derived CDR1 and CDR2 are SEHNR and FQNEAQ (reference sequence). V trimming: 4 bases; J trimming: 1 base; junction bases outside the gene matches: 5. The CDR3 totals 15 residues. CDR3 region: CASSSRGEGTDTQYF. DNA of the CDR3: TGTGCCAGCAGCTCCCGGGGGGAGGGCACAGATACGCAGTATTTT.

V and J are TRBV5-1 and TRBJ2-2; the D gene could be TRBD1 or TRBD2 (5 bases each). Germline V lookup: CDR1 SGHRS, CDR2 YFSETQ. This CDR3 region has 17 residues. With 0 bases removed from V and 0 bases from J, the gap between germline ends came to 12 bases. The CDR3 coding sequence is TGCGCCAGCAGCTTGGGGCTGGGACGATCGAACACCGGGGAGCTGTTTTTT. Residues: CASSLGLGRSNTGELFF.

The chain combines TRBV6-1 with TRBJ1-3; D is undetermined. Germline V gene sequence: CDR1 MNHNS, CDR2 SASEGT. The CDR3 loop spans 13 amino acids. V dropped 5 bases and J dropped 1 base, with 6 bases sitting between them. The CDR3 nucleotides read TGTGCCAGCAGTCAGGAGTCTGGAAACACCATATATTTT. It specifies CASSQESGNTIYF.

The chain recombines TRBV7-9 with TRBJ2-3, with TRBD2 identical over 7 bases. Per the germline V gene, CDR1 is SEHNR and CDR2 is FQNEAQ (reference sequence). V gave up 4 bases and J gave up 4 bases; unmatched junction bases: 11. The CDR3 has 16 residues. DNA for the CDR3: TGTGCCAGCAGCTGGGTCCGGGCAGGGAGGGCAGATACGCAGTATTTT. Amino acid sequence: CASSWVRAGRADTQYF. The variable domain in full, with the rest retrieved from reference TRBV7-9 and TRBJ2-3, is DTGVSQNPRHKITKRGQNVTFRCDPISEHNRLYWYRQTLGQGPEFLTYFQNEAQLEKSRLLSDRFSAERPKGSFSTLEIQRTEQGDSAMYLCASSWVRAGRADTQYFGPGTRLTVL.

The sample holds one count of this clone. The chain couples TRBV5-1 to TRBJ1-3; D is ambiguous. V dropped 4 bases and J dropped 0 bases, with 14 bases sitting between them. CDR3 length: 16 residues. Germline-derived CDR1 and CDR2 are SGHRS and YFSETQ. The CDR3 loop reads CASSLSVGISGNTIYF. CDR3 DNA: TGCGCCAGCAGCCTGTCCGTGGGAATCTCTGGAAACACCATATATTTT.

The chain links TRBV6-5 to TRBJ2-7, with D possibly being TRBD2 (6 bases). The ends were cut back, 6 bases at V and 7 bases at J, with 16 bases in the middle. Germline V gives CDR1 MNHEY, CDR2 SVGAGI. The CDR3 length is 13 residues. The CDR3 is CASSLGTGWEQYF. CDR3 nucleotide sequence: TGTGCCAGCAGCCTCGGGACTGGCTGGGAGCAGTACTTC.

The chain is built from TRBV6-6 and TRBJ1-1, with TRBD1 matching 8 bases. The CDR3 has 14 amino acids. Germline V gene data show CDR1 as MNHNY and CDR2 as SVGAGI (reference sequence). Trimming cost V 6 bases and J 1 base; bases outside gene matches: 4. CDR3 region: CASSGQGENTEAFF. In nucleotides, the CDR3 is TGTGCCAGCAGCGGACAGGGAGAGAACACTGAAGCTTTCTTT.

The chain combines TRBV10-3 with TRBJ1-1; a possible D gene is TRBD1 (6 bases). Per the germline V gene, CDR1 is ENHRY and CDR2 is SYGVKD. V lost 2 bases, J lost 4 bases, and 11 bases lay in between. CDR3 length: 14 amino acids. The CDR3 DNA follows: TGTGCCATCAGTGAGGGGGGCCCGGGCACTGAAGCTTTCTTT. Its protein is CAISEGGPGTEAFF.

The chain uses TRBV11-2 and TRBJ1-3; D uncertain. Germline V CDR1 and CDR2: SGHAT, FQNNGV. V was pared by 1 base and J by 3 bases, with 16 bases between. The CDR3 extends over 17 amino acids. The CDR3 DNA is TGTGCCAGCAGCTTAGTGGGAGGACGGTGGGATGGAAACACCATATATTTT. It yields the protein CASSLVGGRWDGNTIYF.

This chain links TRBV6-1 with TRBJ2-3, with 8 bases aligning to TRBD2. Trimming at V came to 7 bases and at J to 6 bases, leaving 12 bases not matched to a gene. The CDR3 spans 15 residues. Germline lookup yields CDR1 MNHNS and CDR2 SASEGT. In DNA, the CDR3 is TGTGCCAGCACAATCGGACGCGGGGGGTTGGATACGCAGTATTTT. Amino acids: CASTIGRGGLDTQYF.

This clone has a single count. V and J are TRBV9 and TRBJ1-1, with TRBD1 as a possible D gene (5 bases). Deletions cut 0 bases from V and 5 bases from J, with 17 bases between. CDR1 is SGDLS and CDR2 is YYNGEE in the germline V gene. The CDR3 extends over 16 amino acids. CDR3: CASSVVPQAGRTEAFF. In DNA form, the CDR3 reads TGTGCCAGCAGCGTAGTTCCACAGGCAGGTAGGACTGAAGCTTTCTTT.

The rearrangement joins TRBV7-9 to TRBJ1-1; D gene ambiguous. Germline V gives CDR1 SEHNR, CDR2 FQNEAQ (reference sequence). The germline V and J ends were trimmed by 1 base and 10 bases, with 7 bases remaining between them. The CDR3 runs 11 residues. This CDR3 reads CASSLGGSAFF. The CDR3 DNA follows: TGTGCCAGCAGCTTAGGCGGTTCAGCTTTCTTT.

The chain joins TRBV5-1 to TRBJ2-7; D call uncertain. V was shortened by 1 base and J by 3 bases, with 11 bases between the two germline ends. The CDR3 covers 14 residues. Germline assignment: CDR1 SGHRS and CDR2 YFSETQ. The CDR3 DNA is TGCGCCAGCAGCTTGACAACCCAAGGCTACGAGCAGTACTTC. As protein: CASSLTTQGYEQYF.

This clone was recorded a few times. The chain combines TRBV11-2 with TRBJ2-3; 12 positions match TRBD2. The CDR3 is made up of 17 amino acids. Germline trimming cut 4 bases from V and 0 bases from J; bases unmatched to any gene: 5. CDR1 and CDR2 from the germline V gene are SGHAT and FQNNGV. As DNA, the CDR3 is TGTGCCAGCAGCTCCAGGACTAGCGGGACCAGCACAGATACGCAGTATTTT. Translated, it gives CASSSRTSGTSTDTQYF.

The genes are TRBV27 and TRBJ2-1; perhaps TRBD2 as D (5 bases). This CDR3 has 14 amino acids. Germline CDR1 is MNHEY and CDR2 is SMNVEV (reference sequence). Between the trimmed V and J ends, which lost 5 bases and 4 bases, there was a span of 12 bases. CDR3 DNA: TGTGCCAGCAGTAGCGGCAGATTATACAATGAGCAGTTCTTC. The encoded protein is CASSSGRLYNEQFF.

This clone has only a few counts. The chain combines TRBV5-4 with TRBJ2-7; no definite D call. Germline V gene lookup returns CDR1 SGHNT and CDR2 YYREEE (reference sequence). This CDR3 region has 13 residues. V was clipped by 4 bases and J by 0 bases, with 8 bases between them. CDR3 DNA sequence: TGTGCCAGCAGCCCCGACGGCTCCTACGAGCAGTACTTC. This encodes CASSPDGSYEQYF.

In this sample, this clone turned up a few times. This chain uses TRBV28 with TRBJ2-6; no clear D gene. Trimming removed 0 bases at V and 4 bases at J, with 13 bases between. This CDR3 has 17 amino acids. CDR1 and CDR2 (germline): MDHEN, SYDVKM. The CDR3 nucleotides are TGTGCCAGCAGTTTATGGGGCGTCAGCCGAGGGGCCAACGTCCTGACTTTC. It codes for CASSLWGVSRGANVLTF.